This T cell receptor (beta chain) was obtained from a study of T cell responses to AZD1222 COVID-19 vaccine. At the level of the study: It was second doses at about 4 or about 12 weeks that were pooled. The study, taken as a whole, reports: Unmutated regions of variants are reportedly targeted by nearly half of spike-specific TCRs. Rises in breadth and depth of Spike-specific TCRs came after two AZD1222 doses.

V lost 6 bases, J lost 7 bases, and 5 bases stayed unmatched. The CDR3 spans 14 residues. The germline V gene encodes CDR1 MNHEY and CDR2 SMNVEV (reference sequence). Libraries were prepared by immunoSEQ multiplex PCR; TCRdb keeps only in-frame clonotypes and omits some of them. The sample records 95,000 to 110,000 clones, over 90% being singletons. Concerning this clone: What it recognizes is unknown. The same CDR3 arises from other DNA sequences in this sample as well.

This sample comprised peripheral blood, obtained on day 0 of AZD1222 vaccination. The chain uses TRBV27 and TRBJ2-1, with 11 bases that match TRBD2. The clonotype was recovered from an adult in good health. The CDR3 DNA follows: TGTGCCAGCAGGCTAGCGGGAGGTGTAAATGAGCAGTTCTTC. It yields the protein CASRLAGGVNEQFF.